These 27 T cell receptor beta chains came from one sample sequenced in a study of T cells in Graves' hyperthyroidism and ophthalmopathy (dated by TCRdb to the late 2010s). The library was generated by multiplex PCR. Sequencing used an Illumina HiSeq 2000. The TCR beta CDR3 regions were amplified from the RNA transcripts. The TCR CDR3 was subjected to a first round of RT-PCR using the HTBI primer set and the Qiagen OneStep RT-PCR kit. TCRdb ran its own pipeline on the public reads, namely fastp trimming at Q25 and MiXCR clone calling, and kept in-frame beta chains. Records with the same CDR3 protein are collapsed into one entry carrying the most frequent genes and DNA. The sample table records 300,000 to 500,000 distinct CDR3 sequences; more than 13% of these occur just once. The ten largest clones add up to less than 35% of the sample. Material for sequencing was blood. These receptors were taken from a woman between 25 and 40 years old with Graves' hyperthyroidism.

The gene calls are TRBV9 and TRBJ1-5; weak D call: TRBD1 (5 bases). Trimming took off 0 bases at V and 6 bases at J, with 10 bases between the two ends. From germline, CDR1 is SGDLS and CDR2 YYNGEE. The CDR3 is made up of 14 amino acids. The DNA of the CDR3 is TGTGCCAGCAGCGTAGGAGTAGGGGCTCAGCCCCAGCATTTT. Its protein is CASSVGVGAQPQHF.

This clonotype was seen at least ten times. The chain is built from TRBV7-8 and TRBJ2-7; TRBD1 matches 8 bases. The CDR3 is 16 residues long. V lost 3 bases and J lost 4; bases outside the gene matches: 11. Germline CDR1 SGHVS, CDR2 FQNEAQ. The CDR3 DNA follows: TGTGCCAGCAGCTTTGGCCCGACAGGGGTTCTGTACGAGCAGTACTTC. Protein: CASSFGPTGVLYEQYF.

This clonotype was observed many times. The rearrangement uses TRBV20-1 and TRBJ2-7; no firm D call. Germline lookup yields CDR1 DFQATT and CDR2 SNEGSKA (reference sequence). The CDR3 covers 12 residues. The V end lost 3 bases, the J end lost 6 bases, and 12 bases lay between the germline ends. CDR3 residues: CSARGLTSEQYF. CDR3 bases: TGCAGTGCTAGGGGCCTCACTTCCGAGCAGTACTTC.

This chain uses TRBV5-1 with TRBJ1-6; 11 bases map to TRBD1. Trimming at V came to 0 bases and at J to 10 bases, leaving 6 bases not matched to a gene. CDR1 is SGHRS, CDR2 YFSETQ, per germline. There are 16 residues in the CDR3. DNA for the CDR3: TGCGCCAGCAGCTTGGGAGGACAGGGGGCCCGGTCACCCCTCCACTTT. Protein: CASSLGGQGARSPLHF. The variable domain in full, completed from reference TRBV5-1 and TRBJ1-6, reads KAGVTQTPRYLIKTRGQQVTLSCSPISGHRSVSWYQQTPGQGLQFLFEYFSETQRNKGNFPGRFSGRQFSNSRSEMNVSTLELGDSALYLCASSLGGQGARSPLHFGNGTRLTVT.

This clonotype was picked up many times. V and J are TRBV12-3 or TRBV12-4 and TRBJ2-3; D not resolved. The CDR3 spans 13 residues. V dropped 1 base and J dropped 4 bases, with 6 bases sitting between them. The CDR3 spells CASSLGVSDTQYF. CDR3 DNA: TGTGCCAGCAGTTTAGGGGTCTCAGATACGCAGTATTTT.

About this clonotype itself: This could be a read error, since a much larger clone is one nucleotide away. CDR3 loop: CASSEARAGEDEQFF. The CDR3 region has the DNA TGTGCCAGCAGTGAAGCGCGGGCAGGAGAAGATGAGCAGTTCTTC. The V gene is TRBV24-1, the J gene TRBJ2-1; D may be TRBD2 (5 bases). This CDR3 comprises 15 residues. Germline loops: CDR1 KGHDR, CDR2 SFDVKD.

The chain uses TRBV5-5 and TRBJ1-4; possibly TRBD1 for D (5 bases). The CDR3 loop spans 15 amino acids. Germline lookup yields CDR1 SGHKS and CDR2 YYEKEE (reference sequence). Trimming removed 5 bases from V and 5 bases from J, with 16 bases in between. The CDR3 loop is CASSFPGRENEKLFF. DNA of the CDR3: TGTGCCAGCAGTTTTCCGGGACGGGAGAATGAAAAACTGTTTTTT.

This clonotype was seen a few times. The J gene is TRBJ2-1, the V gene TRBV2, with 10 bases matching TRBD2. J lost 3 bases, V lost 6 bases, and 5 bases had no gene match. The germline CDR1 and CDR2 sequences are SNHLY and FYNNEI. The CDR3 sequence is 15 residues long. Here the CDR3 DNA reads TGTGCCAGCAGGAGCGGGAGGGCAAGCTACAATGAGCAGTTCTTC. Translated, it gives CASRSGRASYNEQFF.

This clonotype was seen a few times. The chain is built from TRBV19 and TRBJ2-3, with 11 positions matching TRBD2. Trimming removed 5 bases from V and 6 bases from J; junction bases left unmatched: 10. Germline V gene sequence: CDR1 LNHDA, CDR2 SQIVND (reference sequence). This CDR3 contains 16 residues. The CDR3 protein is CASSPTSGRPLDTQYF. DNA for the CDR3: TGTGCCAGTAGTCCTACTAGCGGGAGACCGCTGGATACGCAGTATTTT.

This clonotype was counted ten times or more. The V and J genes are TRBV3-1 and TRBJ2-1; no definite D call. CDR3 size: 14 residues. The V gene lost 2 bases and the J gene lost 1 base, with 6 bases spanning the gap. Germline CDR1 and CDR2: LGHDT and YNNKEL (reference sequence). DNA of the CDR3: TGTGCCAGCAGCCAAACTGGTTCCTACAATGAGCAGTTCTTC. This sequence encodes CASSQTGSYNEQFF.

This clonotype came up many times. The rearrangement links TRBV4-1 to TRBJ2-1, with 10 bases that match TRBD1. After removal of 1 base from V and 6 bases from J, the junction contained 6 bases not matched to a gene. Germline assignment: CDR1 MGHRA and CDR2 YSYEKL. This CDR3 region has 16 residues. The CDR3, as DNA: TGCGCCAGCAGCCAAGGGAGACAGGGGGCTCTCAATGAGCAGTTCTTC. Translated, it gives CASSQGRQGALNEQFF.

A note on this clonotype: A read error may be the cause here, since a much bigger clone is one base away. The rearrangement joins TRBV28 to TRBJ2-1; D not resolved. This CDR3 is built from 11 residues. CDR1 MDHEN and CDR2 SYDVKM come from the germline V gene. The CDR3 DNA sequence: TGTGCCAGCAGAGCGCACAATGAGCAGCTCTTC. Protein sequence: CASRAHNEQLF.

This clonotype was seen more than once but under ten times. This rearrangement joins TRBV14 to TRBJ2-5, with 10 bases matching TRBD1. Germline CDR1 SGHDN, CDR2 FVKESK. V was pared by 6 bases and J by 5 bases, with 9 bases of the junction left unmatched. The CDR3 runs to 15 residues. CDR3 protein: CASSSDRGLWETQYF. The CDR3 nucleotides are TGTGCCAGCAGTTCTGACAGGGGGCTCTGGGAGACCCAGTACTTC.

V gene TRBV20-1 combines with J gene TRBJ2-7; D ambiguous. Looked up from germline, CDR1 is DFQATT and CDR2 is SNEGSKA (reference sequence). V lost 1 base to trimming and J lost 0 bases, with 7 bases between them. This CDR3 spans 13 amino acids. The CDR3 nucleotides read TGCAGTGCTAGAGGACTGAGCTCCTACGAGCAGTACTTC. Translated: CSARGLSSYEQYF.

In the case of this clonotype: A read error may be the cause here, since a much bigger clone is one base away. The gene calls are TRBV30 and TRBJ2-1; 8 bases are shared with TRBD1. With 4 bases clipped from V and 10 bases from J, the junction kept 12 bases outside the gene matches. Germline loops: CDR1 GTSNPN, CDR2 SVGIG (reference sequence). This CDR3 spans 14 amino acids. CDR3 DNA sequence: TGTGCCTGGATGGAAGGGGGACAGGTTGAGGAGCAGTTCTTC. Translating gives CAWMEGGQVEEQFF.

This clonotype was seen a handful of times. The junction departs from the called germline gene at one end, perhaps through a read error. V is TRBV28 and J is TRBJ1-1; D is ambiguous. The CDR3 is 12 amino acids. CDR1 is MDHEN and CDR2 is SYDVKM in the germline V gene. This CDR3 is CVSSLVATEAFF. DNA for the CDR3: TGTGTCAGCAGTTTAGTAGCGACTGAAGCTTTCTTT.

This clonotype has ten or more counts. The chain has TRBV2 and TRBJ1-2; 7 nucleotides align to TRBD1. The CDR3 loop spans 14 amino acids. CDR1 and CDR2 from the germline V gene are SNHLY and FYNNEI. V trimming: 2 bases; J trimming: 5 bases; junction bases outside the gene matches: 5. This chain's CDR3 is CASSEQGVPYGYTF. The CDR3, as DNA: TGTGCCAGCAGTGAACAGGGGGTACCATATGGCTACACCTTC.

The sample holds a few counts of this clonotype. The chain recombines TRBV28 with TRBJ2-2; D possibly corresponds to TRBD1 (5 bases). Per germline, CDR1 MDHEN and CDR2 SYDVKM. V lost 8 bases to trimming and J lost 4 bases, with 11 bases between them. CDR3 length: 13 amino acids. The CDR3, as DNA: TGTGCCAGCGCCCCCCAGGGCACCGGGGAGCTGTTTTTT. This codes for CASAPQGTGELFF.

This clonotype was observed a handful of times. Being one base from a much bigger clone, this may be a read error. The chain employs TRBV2 and TRBJ1-6; tentatively, D is TRBD1 (5 bases). Germline loops: CDR1 SNHLY, CDR2 FYNNEI. V shed 2 bases and J shed 8 bases, with 16 bases lying between them. The CDR3 contains 16 residues. The CDR3: CASSESGAGKYSPLHF. CDR3 DNA: TGTGCCAGCAGTGAATCTGGTGCAGGGAAATATTCACCCCTCCACTTT.

A few counts support this clonotype. J is TRBJ1-3 and V is TRBV28; 7 bases agree with TRBD1. With V trimmed by 4 bases and J by 5 bases, 5 bases remained unmatched. The CDR3 runs to 14 residues. CDR1 and CDR2 from the germline V gene are MDHEN and SYDVKM. Here the CDR3 reads CASSSHRGRNTIYF. CDR3 nucleotides: TGTGCCAGCAGTTCTCACAGGGGTCGAAACACCATATATTTT.

This clonotype was detected many times. V and J are TRBV3-1 and TRBJ2-2; TRBD2 matches at 14 bases. CDR3 length equals 17 residues. Germline CDR1 is LGHDT and CDR2 is YNNKEL (reference sequence). The V gene end was trimmed by 3 bases and the J gene end by 3 bases; junction bases not matched to a gene: 3. The CDR3 DNA sequence: TGTGCCAGCAGCCAGATGGGACTAGCGGGAGACACCGGGGAGCTGTTTTTT. Protein: CASSQMGLAGDTGELFF. The full variable domain, completed using reference TRBV3-1 and TRBJ2-2, is DTAVSQTPKYLVTQMGNDKSIKCEQNLGHDTMYWYKQDSKKFLKIMFSYNNKELIINETVPNRFSPKSPDKAHLNLHINSLELGDSAVYFCASSQMGLAGDTGELFFGEGSRLTVL.

This clonotype has more than one count but fewer than ten. This chain connects TRBV2 to TRBJ2-3; TRBD1 agrees at 8 bases. V lost 6 bases, J lost 1 base, and 3 bases stayed unmatched. The CDR3 extends over 14 amino acids. CDR1 is SNHLY and CDR2 is FYNNEI in the germline V gene. CDR3 region: CASRTGAGTDTQYF. CDR3 nucleotide sequence: TGTGCCAGCAGGACAGGGGCGGGCACAGATACGCAGTATTTT. Looking up the rest from reference TRBV2 and TRBJ2-3 gives the full variable domain: EPEVTQTPSHQVTQMGQEVILRCVPISNHLYFYWYRQILGQKVEFLVSFYNNEISEKSEIFDDQFSVERPDGSNFTLKIRSTKLEDSAMYFCASRTGAGTDTQYFGPGTRLTVL.

This clonotype appeared many times. The chain combines TRBV28 with TRBJ2-5, with 13 bases identical to TRBD2. The CDR3 totals 17 residues. CDR1 MDHEN and CDR2 SYDVKM come from the germline V gene. With V trimmed by 6 bases and J by 3 bases, 10 bases remained unmatched. The CDR3 is CASSPLGLAGVEETQYF. As DNA, the CDR3 is TGTGCCAGCAGCCCGCTCGGACTAGCGGGAGTTGAAGAGACCCAGTACTTC.

The chain links TRBV28 to TRBJ2-6; tentatively, D is TRBD1 (5 bases). Germline loops: CDR1 MDHEN, CDR2 SYDVKM. V was trimmed by 3 bases and J by 0 bases, leaving 9 bases between them. The CDR3 extends over 16 amino acids. The CDR3 nucleotides read TGTGCCAGCAGTTTTATCCAGGGCTCTGGGGCCAACGTCCTGACTTTC. Translation gives CASSFIQGSGANVLTF.

This clonotype was counted a few times. The rearrangement joins TRBV4-1 to TRBJ1-1; D is unresolved. The CDR3 extends over 15 amino acids. Germline V CDR1 and CDR2: MGHRA, YSYEKL. Between the trimmed V and J ends, which lost 5 bases and 0 bases, there was a span of 13 bases. DNA of the CDR3: TGCGCCAGCAGCTTGCCGAGAGGGATGAACACTGAAGCTTTCTTT. This gives the protein CASSLPRGMNTEAFF.

This clonotype appeared a few times. V usage is TRBV5-1 and J usage is TRBJ2-7; 10 nucleotides line up with TRBD1. The CDR3 length is 16 residues. CDR1 is SGHRS, CDR2 YFSETQ, per germline. V lost 1 base, J lost 4 bases, and 8 bases stayed unmatched. The CDR3 DNA is TGCGCCAGCAGCTTGTCTCCGGGACAGGGGAATTACGAGCAGTACTTC. Residues: CASSLSPGQGNYEQYF.

This clonotype has a handful of counts. The V call is TRBV4-1, the J call TRBJ2-7; 7 nucleotides match TRBD1. Trimming took 4 bases from V and 3 from J; bases not matched to a gene: 6. CDR3 length equals 14 residues. Germline CDR1 is MGHRA and CDR2 is YSYEKL. Here the CDR3 DNA reads TGCGCCAGCAGCCGCAGCGGACAGGTCTACGAGCAGTACTTC. It is translated as CASSRSGQVYEQYF.